These 31 T cell receptor beta chains were sequenced from one sample in a study of control samples from healthy donors and cancer patients. Sequencing used immunoSEQ multiplex PCR; TCRdb keeps in-frame clones, though not all of them. The data show around 170,000 clones, 70% to 90% seen once. The specimen was blood. The receptor set was obtained from a woman aged 30 to 39 in good health.

This rearrangement joins TRBV10-2 to TRBJ1-4; the D is unclear. The CDR3 is 11 amino acids. The V gene's germline CDR1 is WSHSY and CDR2 SAAADI. The ends were cut back, 6 bases at V and 7 bases at J, with 6 bases in the middle. CDR3 residues: CASRQAEKLFF. The CDR3 region has the DNA TGCGCCAGCAGGCAGGCTGAAAAACTGTTTTTT.

This chain connects TRBV6-5 to TRBJ1-5, with D possibly matching TRBD1 (5 bases). The length of the CDR3 is 15 residues. Germline V CDR1 and CDR2: MNHEY, SVGAGI. The ends were cut back, 6 bases at V and 2 bases at J, with 14 bases in the middle. CDR3 coding DNA: TGTGCCAGCAGAGGGGCCGAGGTTGGCAATCAGCCCCAGCATTTT. Residues: CASRGAEVGNQPQHF.

The V call is TRBV5-1, the J call TRBJ2-7, with 7 bases aligning to TRBD1. The trim removed 1 base at V and 0 bases at J, leaving 1 base unmatched. Per germline, CDR1 SGHRS and CDR2 YFSETQ. CDR3 length: 14 amino acids. This CDR3 reads CASSLSGGSYEQYF. The CDR3 nucleotides are TGCGCCAGCAGCTTGTCAGGGGGCTCCTACGAGCAGTACTTC.

Details on this clone: Other DNA sequences of this sample code for an identical CDR3. This sequence joins TRBV24-1 and TRBJ2-2; 9 bases are shared with TRBD1. J gave up 4 bases and V 4 bases, and 3 bases lay outside the gene matches. Looked up from germline, CDR1 is KGHDR and CDR2 is SFDVKD. The CDR3 is 15 amino acids. CDR3 nucleotides: TGTGCCACCAGTGACCCGGACAGGGGCACCGGGGAGCTGTTTTTT. This codes for CATSDPDRGTGELFF.

The rearrangement links TRBV4-1 to TRBJ2-7; the D is unclear. This CDR3 region has 13 residues. V lost 2 bases to trimming and J lost 3 bases, with 8 bases between them. Germline V gene data show CDR1 as MGHRA and CDR2 as YSYEKL. The CDR3 region has the DNA TGCGCCAGCAGCCAACGGGTACTCTACGAGCAGTACTTC. Protein sequence: CASSQRVLYEQYF.

The chain joins TRBV10-3 to TRBJ2-3; possibly TRBD1 or TRBD2 for D (5 bases each). Germline CDR1 reads ENHRY; CDR2 reads SYGVKD. CDR3 length: 11 residues. Trimming stripped 9 bases from V and 8 bases from J, with 12 bases between. The CDR3 loop is CAMGPSGTQYF. For the CDR3, the DNA is TGTGCCATGGGGCCCAGCGGTACGCAGTATTTT.

The chain is built from TRBV24-1 and TRBJ2-5, with D uncertain. The CDR3 length is 14 residues. The V end was cut by 1 base, the J end by 4 bases, with 9 bases between. From germline, CDR1 is KGHDR and CDR2 SFDVKD. CDR3 protein: CATSDFALGETQYF. CDR3 DNA sequence: TGTGCCACCAGTGATTTTGCCTTAGGAGAGACCCAGTACTTC.

The chain has TRBV5-5 and TRBJ2-1; D is perhaps TRBD1 or TRBD2 (5 bases each). Germline CDR1 SGHKS, CDR2 YYEKEE (reference sequence). This CDR3 is 18 amino acids long. V gave up 5 bases and J gave up 1 base, with 22 bases separating them. CDR3 protein: CASSLTGLGTPSYNEQFF. The CDR3 region has the DNA TGTGCCAGCAGTTTAACGGGGCTCGGGACCCCATCCTACAATGAGCAGTTCTTC.

The chain is built from TRBV7-9 and TRBJ2-3, with TRBD2 as a possible D gene (6 bases). The V and J ends lost 1 base and 0 bases respectively, with 8 bases between them. Germline values: CDR1 SEHNR, CDR2 FQNEAQ (reference sequence). The CDR3 has 15 residues. Here the CDR3 reads CASSLVGTSTDTQYF. For the CDR3, the DNA is TGTGCCAGCAGCTTAGTCGGGACTAGCACAGATACGCAGTATTTT.

This clone showed up just a few times. The chain employs TRBV30 and TRBJ1-2, with TRBD1 identical over 10 bases. Losses at the gene ends were 0 bases for V and 5 bases for J; bases not matched to a gene: 6. The CDR3 is made up of 15 amino acids. Germline V gene sequence: CDR1 GTSNPN, CDR2 SVGIG (reference sequence). CDR3 DNA: TGTGCCTGGAGTGTTGGGACAGGGGATCGTTATGGCTACACCTTC. It specifies CAWSVGTGDRYGYTF.

V gene TRBV6-1 combines with J gene TRBJ2-7; D is possibly TRBD1 (6 bases). V was cut by 1 base and J by 9 bases, with 13 bases left in between. Per the germline V gene, CDR1 is MNHNS and CDR2 is SASEGT. This CDR3 has 13 amino acids. CDR3 protein: CASSEGTGWRQYV. In nucleotides, the CDR3 is TGTGCCAGCAGTGAAGGAACAGGGTGGAGGCAGTACGTC.

This clone has a handful of counts. CDR3 sequence: CASSYFGGPQGPQHF. The DNA for the CDR3 is TGTGCCAGCAGTTATTTTGGGGGCCCCCAGGGGCCCCAGCATTTT. J is TRBJ1-5 and V is TRBV6-2 or TRBV6-3; possibly TRBD1 for D (6 bases). CDR1 is MNHEY and CDR2 is SVGEGT in the germline V gene. The V end was cut by 3 bases, the J end by 9 bases, with 18 bases between. The CDR3 sequence is 15 residues long.

This clone was recorded a few times. V and J are TRBV18 and TRBJ1-5; D gene uncertain. This CDR3 comprises 12 residues. Germline CDR1 KGHSH, CDR2 LQKENI. V dropped 6 bases and J dropped 3 bases, with 6 bases sitting between them. CDR3 in DNA: TGTGCCAGCTCGGAGTACAATCAGCCCCAGCATTTT. Its translation: CASSEYNQPQHF.

J is TRBJ1-2 and V is TRBV5-6; 9 bases line up with TRBD1. J was trimmed by 8 bases and V by 4 bases; bases with no gene match: 9. Per the germline V gene, CDR1 is SGHDT and CDR2 is YYEEEE. The CDR3 covers 14 residues. DNA of the CDR3: TGTGCCAGCAGCCGGACAGGGGAGGTGGGGGGCTACACCTTC. Amino acid sequence: CASSRTGEVGGYTF.

This clone was seen a handful of times. V and J are TRBV7-2 and TRBJ2-4, with no clear D. This CDR3 comprises 15 residues. Deletions cut 5 bases from V and 0 bases from J, with 11 bases between. Germline CDR1 and CDR2: SGHTA and FQGNSA. CDR3 DNA: TGTGCCAGCAGCCCCGCCCCGTTAGCCAAAAACATTCAGTACTTC. Protein sequence: CASSPAPLAKNIQYF. The entire variable domain, with the rest obtained from reference TRBV7-2 and TRBJ2-4, is as follows: GAGVSQSPSNKVTEKGKDVELRCDPISGHTALYWYRQSLGQGLEFLIYFQGNSAPDKSGLPSDRFSAERTGGSVSTLTIQRTQQEDSAVYLCASSPAPLAKNIQYFGAGTRLSVL.

J is TRBJ1-5 and V is TRBV28; D gene unclear. V lost 3 bases and J lost 5, with 11 bases in between. The CDR3 contains 14 residues. Looked up from germline, CDR1 is MDHEN and CDR2 is SYDVKM. CDR3 loop: CASSFLGRDQPQHF. CDR3 in DNA: TGTGCCAGCAGTTTCTTGGGGAGGGATCAGCCCCAGCATTTT.

The chain employs TRBV10-3 and TRBJ1-1; D unresolved. The CDR3 totals 14 residues. In germline, CDR1 is ENHRY, CDR2 SYGVKD. Trimming removed 0 bases from V and 1 base from J, with 6 bases in between. The CDR3 sequence: CAISESRENTEAFF. CDR3 in DNA: TGTGCCATCAGTGAGTCTAGGGAGAACACTGAAGCTTTCTTT.

The chain has TRBV9 and TRBJ2-1; 9 bases agree with TRBD2. Germline V CDR1 and CDR2: SGDLS, YYNGEE. The junction had 11 bases not matched to a gene; V was cut back by 3 bases and J by 4 bases. This CDR3 region has 17 residues. CDR3 sequence (DNA): TGTGCCAGCAGCGCCCGCCTGGGAGCGGGAGGTTACAATGAGCAGTTCTTC. Translated: CASSARLGAGGYNEQFF.

Comment on this clone: A much larger clone lies a single base off, so this may be a read error. The V call is TRBV13, the J call TRBJ1-1; maybe TRBD1 (5 bases). Germline-derived CDR1 and CDR2 are PRHDT and FYEKMQ (reference sequence). The V end was cut by 1 base, the J end by 8 bases, with 23 bases between. This CDR3 is 17 amino acids long. Written as DNA, the CDR3 is TGTGCCAGCAGCTTAGCGGAGGTGGGGGACGGTCCCGTCGAAGCTTTCTTT. It yields the protein CASSLAEVGDGPVEAFF.

CDR3 protein: CASSQTFLTGETEAFF. The CDR3 nucleotides read TGTGCCAGCAGCCAAACTTTTTTGACAGGCGAAACTGAAGCTTTCTTT. The V call is TRBV4-2, the J call TRBJ1-1; TRBD1 is a possible D gene (6 bases). This CDR3 has 16 amino acids. Germline CDR1 and CDR2: LGHNA and YNFKEQ. Trimming stripped 2 bases from V and 5 bases from J, with 18 bases between.

This sequence joins TRBV5-1 and TRBJ2-2, with TRBD1 matching 10 bases. Germline V lookup: CDR1 SGHRS, CDR2 YFSETQ. The CDR3 has 16 residues. With 4 bases clipped from V and 6 bases from J, the junction kept 9 bases outside the gene matches. The CDR3 sequence is CASSPGQGVGAGELFF. CDR3 in DNA: TGCGCCAGCAGCCCCGGACAGGGGGTTGGGGCCGGGGAGCTGTTTTTT.

The chain is built from TRBV19 and TRBJ1-2; D is undetermined. V lost 3 bases and J lost 4, with 9 bases in between. CDR3 length: 13 amino acids. Germline V gene sequence: CDR1 LNHDA, CDR2 SQIVND (reference sequence). This CDR3 reads CASSMDGVYGYTF. CDR3 sequence (DNA): TGTGCCAGTAGTATGGACGGGGTCTATGGCTACACCTTC.

This rearrangement joins TRBV5-4 to TRBJ2-6; TRBD2 aligns across 7 bases. V shed 2 bases and J 1 base; nucleotides not matched to a gene: 6. This CDR3 is built from 17 residues. Germline assignment: CDR1 SGHNT and CDR2 YYREEE (reference sequence). CDR3 bases: TGTGCCAGCAGCTTAGGGAGGGCTAGGTCTGGGGCCAACGTCCTGACTTTC. Its translation: CASSLGRARSGANVLTF.

This chain links TRBV30 with TRBJ1-6, with a possible D match to TRBD1 (6 bases). Trimming pared 2 bases from V and 8 bases from J, leaving 10 bases between. CDR1 and CDR2 (germline): GTSNPN, SVGIG (reference sequence). CDR3 size: 13 residues. The CDR3 nucleotides are TGTGCCTGGAGTTCTACAGGGTATTCACCCCTCCACTTT. Translating gives CAWSSTGYSPLHF. Supplemented by reference TRBV30 and TRBJ1-6, the full variable domain reads SQTIHQWPATLVQPVGSPLSLECTVEGTSNPNLYWYRQAAGRGLQLLFYSVGIGQISSEVPQNLSASRPQDRQFILSSKKLLLSDSGFYLCAWSSTGYSPLHFGNGTRLTVT.

This clone occurred once. The chain couples TRBV4-1 to TRBJ2-3, with 7 positions matching TRBD2. The germline gives CDR1 MGHRA, CDR2 YSYEKL. The CDR3 loop spans 16 amino acids. J gave up 4 bases and V 0 bases, and 7 bases lay outside the gene matches. CDR3 nucleotides: TGCGCCAGCAGCCAAGAGGGGATGCTAGCGGCAGATACGCAGTATTTT. Its translation: CASSQEGMLAADTQYF.

The chain has TRBV10-1 and TRBJ1-3; D is uncertain. V lost 4 bases to trimming and J lost 0 bases, with 7 bases between them. Germline assignment: CDR1 WNHNN and CDR2 SYGVQD (reference sequence). The CDR3 spans 14 residues. This CDR3 reads CASSGKSSGNTIYF. The CDR3 region has the DNA TGCGCCAGCAGTGGGAAGAGCTCTGGAAACACCATATATTTT.

The chain is built from TRBV6-6 and TRBJ2-2; D is possibly TRBD2 (6 bases). CDR3 length: 16 residues. Trimming stripped 4 bases from V and 7 bases from J, with 19 bases between. The germline gives CDR1 MNHNY, CDR2 SVGAGI (reference sequence). CDR3 residues: CASSSTGTFIFGELFF. CDR3 bases: TGTGCCAGCAGTTCGACCGGGACTTTTATATTCGGGGAGCTGTTTTTT.

Only a few counts were recorded for this clone. The chain combines TRBV29-1 with TRBJ2-3; D uncertain. V was pared by 5 bases and J by 0 bases, with 9 bases between. Germline CDR1 SQVTM, CDR2 ANQGSEA. This CDR3 is 13 amino acids long. The CDR3 DNA reads TGCAGCGTTCCAAGAGAGAGCACAGATACGCAGTATTTT. Amino acids: CSVPRESTDTQYF.

V usage is TRBV11-1 and J usage is TRBJ2-5, with D maybe TRBD1 (5 bases). The CDR3 contains 13 residues. V was trimmed by 1 base and J by 3 bases, leaving 6 bases between them. Germline V gene data show CDR1 as SGHAT and CDR2 as FQDESV (reference sequence). Here the CDR3 DNA reads TGTGCCAGCAGCTTAGACAGGAAAGAGACCCAGTACTTC. It specifies CASSLDRKETQYF.

V usage is TRBV5-1 and J usage is TRBJ1-6; D not resolved. The CDR3 covers 17 residues. Trimming pared 4 bases from V and 5 bases from J, leaving 19 bases between. In germline, CDR1 is SGHRS, CDR2 YFSETQ. CDR3 region: CASSRGPPNPDNSPLHF. The CDR3 region has the DNA TGCGCCAGCAGCCGAGGGCCCCCCAACCCCGATAATTCACCCCTCCACTTT.

The chain has TRBV30 and TRBJ1-2; D remains unclear. V was pared by 7 bases and J by 2 bases, with 11 bases between. The length of the CDR3 is 12 residues. Germline V lookup: CDR1 GTSNPN, CDR2 SVGIG (reference sequence). The CDR3 region is CASTTENYGYTF. CDR3 nucleotide sequence: TGTGCCTCTACTACAGAAAACTATGGCTACACCTTC.